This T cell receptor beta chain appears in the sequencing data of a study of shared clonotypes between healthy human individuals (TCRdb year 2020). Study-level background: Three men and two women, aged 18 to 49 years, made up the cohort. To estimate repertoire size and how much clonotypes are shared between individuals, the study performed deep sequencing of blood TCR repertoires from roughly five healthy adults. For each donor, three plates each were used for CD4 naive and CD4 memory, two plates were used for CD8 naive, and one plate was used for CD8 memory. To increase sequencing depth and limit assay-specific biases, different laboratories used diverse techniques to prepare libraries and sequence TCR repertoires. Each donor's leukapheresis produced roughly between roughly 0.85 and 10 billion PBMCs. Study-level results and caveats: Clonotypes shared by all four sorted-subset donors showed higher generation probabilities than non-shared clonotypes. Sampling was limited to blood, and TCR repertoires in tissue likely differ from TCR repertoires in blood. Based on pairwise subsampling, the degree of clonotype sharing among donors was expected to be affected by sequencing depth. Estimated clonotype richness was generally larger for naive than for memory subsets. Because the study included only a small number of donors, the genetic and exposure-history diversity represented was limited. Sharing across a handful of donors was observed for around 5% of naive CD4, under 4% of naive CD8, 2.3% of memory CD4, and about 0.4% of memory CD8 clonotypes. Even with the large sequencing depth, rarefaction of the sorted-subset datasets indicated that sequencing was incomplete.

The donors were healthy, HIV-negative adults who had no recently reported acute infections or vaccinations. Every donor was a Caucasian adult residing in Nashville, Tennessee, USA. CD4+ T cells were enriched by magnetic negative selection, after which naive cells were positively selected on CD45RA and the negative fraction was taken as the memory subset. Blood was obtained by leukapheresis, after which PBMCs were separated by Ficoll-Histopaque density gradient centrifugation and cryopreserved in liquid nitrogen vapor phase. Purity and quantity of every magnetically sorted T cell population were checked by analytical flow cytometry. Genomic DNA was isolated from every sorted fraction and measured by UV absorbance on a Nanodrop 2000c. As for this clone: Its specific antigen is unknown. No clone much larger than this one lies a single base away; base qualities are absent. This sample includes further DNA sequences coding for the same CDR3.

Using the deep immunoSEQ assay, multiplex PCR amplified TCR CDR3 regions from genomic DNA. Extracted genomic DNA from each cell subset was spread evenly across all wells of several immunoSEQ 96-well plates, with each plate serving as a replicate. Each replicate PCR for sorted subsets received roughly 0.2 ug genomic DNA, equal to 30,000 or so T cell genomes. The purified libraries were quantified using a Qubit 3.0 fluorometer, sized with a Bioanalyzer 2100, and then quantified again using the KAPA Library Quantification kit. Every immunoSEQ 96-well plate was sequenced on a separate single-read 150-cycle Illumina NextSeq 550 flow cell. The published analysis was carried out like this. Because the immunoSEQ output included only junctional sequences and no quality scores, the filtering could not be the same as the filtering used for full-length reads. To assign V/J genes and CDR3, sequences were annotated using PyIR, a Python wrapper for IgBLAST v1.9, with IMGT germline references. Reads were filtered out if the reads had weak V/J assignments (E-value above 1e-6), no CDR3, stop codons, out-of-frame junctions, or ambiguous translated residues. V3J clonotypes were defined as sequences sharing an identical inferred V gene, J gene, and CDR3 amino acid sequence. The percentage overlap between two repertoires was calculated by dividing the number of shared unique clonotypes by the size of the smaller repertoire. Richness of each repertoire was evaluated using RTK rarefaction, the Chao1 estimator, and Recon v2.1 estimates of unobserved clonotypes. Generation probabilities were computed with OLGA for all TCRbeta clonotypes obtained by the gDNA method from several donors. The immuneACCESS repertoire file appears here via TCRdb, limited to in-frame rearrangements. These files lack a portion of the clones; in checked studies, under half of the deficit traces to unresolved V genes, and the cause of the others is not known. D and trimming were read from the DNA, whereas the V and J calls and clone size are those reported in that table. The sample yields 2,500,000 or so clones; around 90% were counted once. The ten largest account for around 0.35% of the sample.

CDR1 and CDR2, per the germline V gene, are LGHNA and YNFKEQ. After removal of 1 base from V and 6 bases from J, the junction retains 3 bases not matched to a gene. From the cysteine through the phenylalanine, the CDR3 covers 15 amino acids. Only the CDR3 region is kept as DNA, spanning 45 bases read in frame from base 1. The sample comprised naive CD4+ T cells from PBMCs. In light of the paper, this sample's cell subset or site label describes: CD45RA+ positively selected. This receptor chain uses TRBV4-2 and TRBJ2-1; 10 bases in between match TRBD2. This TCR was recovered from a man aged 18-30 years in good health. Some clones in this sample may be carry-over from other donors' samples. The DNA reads TGTGCCAGCAGCCAAGGGCTAGCGGGAGTCAATGAGCAGTTCTTC. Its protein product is CASSQGLAGVNEQFF.